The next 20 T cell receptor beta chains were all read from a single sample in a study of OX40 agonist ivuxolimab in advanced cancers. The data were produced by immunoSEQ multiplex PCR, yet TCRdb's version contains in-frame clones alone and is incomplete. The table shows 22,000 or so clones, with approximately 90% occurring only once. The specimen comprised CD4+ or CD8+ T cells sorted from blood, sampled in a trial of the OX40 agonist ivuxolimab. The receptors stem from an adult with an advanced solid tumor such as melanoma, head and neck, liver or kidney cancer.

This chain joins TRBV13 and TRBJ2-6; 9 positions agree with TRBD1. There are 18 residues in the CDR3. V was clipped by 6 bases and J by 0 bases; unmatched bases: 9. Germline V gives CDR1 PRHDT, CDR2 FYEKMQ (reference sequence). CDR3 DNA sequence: TGTGCCAGCAGTGCCGGGGGACAGGGCTACTCTGGGGCCAACGTCCTGACTTTC. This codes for CASSAGGQGYSGANVLTF.

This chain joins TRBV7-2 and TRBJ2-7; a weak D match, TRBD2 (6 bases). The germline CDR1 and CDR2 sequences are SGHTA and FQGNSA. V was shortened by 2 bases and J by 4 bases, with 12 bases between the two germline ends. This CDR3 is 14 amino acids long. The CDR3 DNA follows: TGTGCCAGCAGCTTATCAGCGGGTGGGTACGAGCAGTACTTC. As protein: CASSLSAGGYEQYF.

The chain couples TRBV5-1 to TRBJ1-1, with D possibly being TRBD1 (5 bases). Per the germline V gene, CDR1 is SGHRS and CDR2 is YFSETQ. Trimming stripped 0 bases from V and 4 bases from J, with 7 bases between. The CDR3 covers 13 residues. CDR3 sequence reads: CASSLGGSTEAFF. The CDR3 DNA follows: TGCGCCAGCAGCTTGGGGGGGAGCACTGAAGCTTTCTTT.

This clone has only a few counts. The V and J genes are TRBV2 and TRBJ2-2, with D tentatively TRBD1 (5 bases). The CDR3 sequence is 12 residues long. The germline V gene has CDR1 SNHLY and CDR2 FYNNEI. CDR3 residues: CAVRANTGELFF. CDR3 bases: TGTGCGGTCAGGGCTAACACCGGGGAGCTGTTTTTT.

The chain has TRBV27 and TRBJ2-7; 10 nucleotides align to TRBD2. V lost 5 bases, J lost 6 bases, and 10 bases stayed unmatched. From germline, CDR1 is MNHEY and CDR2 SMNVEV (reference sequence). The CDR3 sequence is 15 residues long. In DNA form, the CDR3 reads TGTGCCAGCAGTGGGGAAAGGTTAGCGGGAGGCGAGCAGTACTTC. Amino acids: CASSGERLAGGEQYF.

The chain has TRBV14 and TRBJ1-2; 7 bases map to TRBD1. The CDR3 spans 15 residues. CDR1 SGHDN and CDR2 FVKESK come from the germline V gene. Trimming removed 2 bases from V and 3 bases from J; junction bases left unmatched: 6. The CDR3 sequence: CASSQTAGGYYGYTF. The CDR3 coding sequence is TGTGCCAGCAGCCAAACCGCAGGGGGATACTATGGCTACACCTTC.

CDR3 protein: CASRTGAGSEQYF. The CDR3 DNA follows: TGTGCCAGCAGAACCGGGGCGGGGTCCGAGCAGTACTTC. The J gene is TRBJ2-7, the V gene TRBV6-6, with a possible D match to TRBD2 (6 bases). The CDR3 loop spans 13 amino acids. Trimming removed 6 bases at V and 6 bases at J, with 15 bases between. Germline V gene lookup returns CDR1 MNHNY and CDR2 SVGAGI (reference sequence).

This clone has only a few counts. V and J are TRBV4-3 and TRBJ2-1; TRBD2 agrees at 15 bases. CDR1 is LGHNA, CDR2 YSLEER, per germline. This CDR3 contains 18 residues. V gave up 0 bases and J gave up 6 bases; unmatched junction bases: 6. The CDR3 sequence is CASSQDIWTSGRANEQFF. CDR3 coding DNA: TGCGCCAGCAGCCAAGATATTTGGACTAGCGGGAGGGCCAATGAGCAGTTCTTC.

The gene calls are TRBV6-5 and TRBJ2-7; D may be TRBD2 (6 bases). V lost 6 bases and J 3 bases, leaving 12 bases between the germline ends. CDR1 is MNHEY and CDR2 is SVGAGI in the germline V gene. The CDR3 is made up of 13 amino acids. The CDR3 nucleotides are TGTGCCAGCAGGACGACTAGTAGCTACGAGCAGTACTTC. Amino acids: CASRTTSSYEQYF.

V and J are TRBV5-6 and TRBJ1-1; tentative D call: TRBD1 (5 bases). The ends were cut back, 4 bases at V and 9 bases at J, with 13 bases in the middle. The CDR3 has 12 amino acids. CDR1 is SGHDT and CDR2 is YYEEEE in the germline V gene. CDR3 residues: CASSPGTDKAFF. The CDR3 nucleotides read TGTGCCAGCAGCCCCGGGACGGATAAAGCTTTCTTT. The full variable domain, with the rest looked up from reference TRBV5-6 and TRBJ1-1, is DAGVTQSPTHLIKTRGQQVTLRCSPKSGHDTVSWYQQALGQGPQFIFQYYEEEERQRGNFPDRFSGHQFPNYSSELNVNALLLGDSALYLCASSPGTDKAFFGQGTRLTVV.

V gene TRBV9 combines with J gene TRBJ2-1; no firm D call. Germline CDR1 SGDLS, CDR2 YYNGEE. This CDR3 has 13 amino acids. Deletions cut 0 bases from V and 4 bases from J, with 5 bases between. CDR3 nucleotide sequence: TGTGCCAGCAGCGTAGACAGATACAATGAGCAGTTCTTC. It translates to CASSVDRYNEQFF.

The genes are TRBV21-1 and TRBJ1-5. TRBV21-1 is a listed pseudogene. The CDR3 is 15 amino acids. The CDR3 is CASSKRKGTNQPQHF. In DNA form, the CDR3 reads TGTGCCAGCAGCAAAAGAAAAGGGACCAATCAGCCCCAGCATTTT.

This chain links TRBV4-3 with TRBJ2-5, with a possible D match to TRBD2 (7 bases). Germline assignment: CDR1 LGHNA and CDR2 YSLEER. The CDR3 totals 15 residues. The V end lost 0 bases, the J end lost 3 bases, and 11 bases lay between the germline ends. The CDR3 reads CASSQEGGRKETQYF. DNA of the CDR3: TGCGCCAGCAGCCAAGAGGGGGGGCGGAAAGAGACCCAGTACTTC.

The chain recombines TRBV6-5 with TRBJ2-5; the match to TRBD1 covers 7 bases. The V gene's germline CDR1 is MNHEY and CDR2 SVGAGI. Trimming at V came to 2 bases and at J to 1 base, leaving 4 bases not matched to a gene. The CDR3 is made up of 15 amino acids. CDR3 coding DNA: TGTGCCAGCAGTTACAGCACAGGGGCCCAAGAGACCCAGTACTTC. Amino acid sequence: CASSYSTGAQETQYF.

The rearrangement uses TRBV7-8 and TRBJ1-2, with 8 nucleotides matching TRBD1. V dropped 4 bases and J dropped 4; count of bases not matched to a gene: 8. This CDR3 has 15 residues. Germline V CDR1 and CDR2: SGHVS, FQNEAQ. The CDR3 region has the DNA TGTGCCAGCAGCTCCACTAGGGACAGGAGCTATGGCTACACCTTC. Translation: CASSSTRDRSYGYTF.

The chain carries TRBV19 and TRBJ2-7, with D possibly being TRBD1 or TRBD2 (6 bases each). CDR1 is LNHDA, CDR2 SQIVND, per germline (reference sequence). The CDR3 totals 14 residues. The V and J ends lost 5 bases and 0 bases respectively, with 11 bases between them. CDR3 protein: CASSGGPGSYEQYF. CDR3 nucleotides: TGTGCCAGTAGTGGGGGGCCAGGCTCCTACGAGCAGTACTTC.

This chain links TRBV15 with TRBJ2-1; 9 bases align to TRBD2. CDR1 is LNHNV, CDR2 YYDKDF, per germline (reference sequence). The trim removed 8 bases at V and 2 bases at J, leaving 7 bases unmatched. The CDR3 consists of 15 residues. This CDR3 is CATVGSGSPYNEQFF. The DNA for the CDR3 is TGTGCCACCGTCGGTAGCGGGAGTCCCTACAATGAGCAGTTCTTC.

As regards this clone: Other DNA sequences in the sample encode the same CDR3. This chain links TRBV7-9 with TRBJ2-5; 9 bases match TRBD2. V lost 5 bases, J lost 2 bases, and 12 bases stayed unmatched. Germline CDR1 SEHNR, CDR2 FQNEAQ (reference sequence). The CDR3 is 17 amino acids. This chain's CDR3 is CASSVLAGGPGQETQYF. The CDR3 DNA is TGTGCCAGCAGCGTTCTCGCGGGGGGGCCGGGGCAAGAGACCCAGTACTTC.

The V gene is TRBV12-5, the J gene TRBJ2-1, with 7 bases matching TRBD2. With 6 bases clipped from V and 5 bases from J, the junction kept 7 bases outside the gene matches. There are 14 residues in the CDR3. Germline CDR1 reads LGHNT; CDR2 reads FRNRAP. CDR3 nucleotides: TGTGCTAGTGGAACGGGAAGCGGGAACAATGAGCAGTTCTTC. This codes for CASGTGSGNNEQFF.

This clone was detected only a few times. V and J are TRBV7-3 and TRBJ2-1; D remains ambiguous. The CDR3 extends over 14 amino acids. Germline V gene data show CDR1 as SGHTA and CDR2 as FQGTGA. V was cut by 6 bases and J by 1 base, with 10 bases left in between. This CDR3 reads CASRPLGSYNEQFF. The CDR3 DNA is TGTGCCAGCAGACCCCTAGGGTCCTACAATGAGCAGTTCTTC. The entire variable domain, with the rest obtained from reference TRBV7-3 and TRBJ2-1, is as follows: GAGVSQTPSNKVTEKGKYVELRCDPISGHTALYWYRQSLGQGPEFLIYFQGTGAADDSGLPNDRFFAVRPEGSVSTLKIQRTERGDSAVYLCASRPLGSYNEQFFGPGTRLTVL.